A selection of T cell receptor beta chains follows, all from one sample in a study of blood T cell repertoires in COVID-19. The table came from immunoSEQ multiplex PCR; TCRdb's copy has only in-frame clones and leaves some out. The table shows some 300,000 clones, with around four fifths occurring only once. Source material: peripheral blood. These receptors were obtained from a woman aged 50 to 60 with active or convalescent COVID-19. Each CDR3 is given with its conserved first and last residue. A D gene is named only where the DNA matches it firmly. Clone size is shown for a subset of rows, as once, few, many or a class of expanded clone.

D	V	J	size	CDR3	DNA
NA	TRBV30	TRBJ2-3	NA	CAWSVRVGSERPDTQYF	TGTGCCTGGAGTGTACGTGTCGGGTCCGAACGGCCAGATACGCAGTATTTT
TRBD2	TRBV3-1/TRBV3-2	TRBJ2-7	NA	CASSQTSGREGEQYF	TGTGCCAGCAGCCAGACTAGCGGGAGGGAGGGCGAGCAGTACTTC
NA	TRBV5-5	TRBJ1-2	once	CASSLGGGYGYTF	TGTGCCAGCAGCTTGGGAGGGGGCTATGGCTACACCTTC
NA	TRBV14	TRBJ2-1	once	CASSQVYNEQFF	TGTGCCAGCAGCCAAGTTTATAATGAGCAGTTCTTC
NA	TRBV5-1	TRBJ2-1	few	CASSLANSLDEQFF	TGCGCCAGCAGCTTGGCAAACAGCCTGGATGAGCAGTTCTTC
NA	TRBV6-5	TRBJ2-5	NA	CASSYRRLGGETQYF	TGTGCCAGCAGTTACCGCCGGTTGGGCGGGGAGACCCAGTACTTC
TRBD1	TRBV19	TRBJ2-2	NA	CASRRGTGVGELFF	TGTGCCAGTAGAAGAGGGACAGGGGTCGGGGAGCTGTTTTTT
NA	TRBV7-2	TRBJ1-2	NA	CASSLDRVMGGYTF	TGTGCCAGCAGCTTAGACAGGGTCATGGGCGGCTACACCTTC
NA	TRBV5-6	TRBJ2-4	NA	CASSAGQLGDIQYF	TGTGCCAGCAGCGCGGGACAGCTAGGAGACATTCAGTACTTC
NA	TRBV28	TRBJ2-5	NA	CASRKDSETQYF	TGTGCCAGCAGGAAAGACTCGGAGACCCAGTACTTC
TRBD2	TRBV20-1	TRBJ2-7	NA	CSAAGGAEQYF	TGCAGTGCCGCCGGGGGGGCCGAGCAGTACTTC
NA	TRBV29-1	TRBJ1-2	NA	CSVEGGGNYGYTF	TGCAGCGTTGAAGGGGGAGGTAACTATGGCTACACCTTC
TRBD1	TRBV2	TRBJ2-5	NA	CARSYRGETQYF	TGTGCCAGGTCCTACAGGGGTGAGACCCAGTACTTC
TRBD1	TRBV6-6	TRBJ1-5	NA	CASSTAGGNQPQHF	TGTGCCAGCAGCACCGCAGGGGGGAATCAGCCCCAGCATTTT
TRBD1	TRBV5-1	TRBJ1-1	NA	CASSFRQGADLNTEAFF	TGCGCCAGCAGCTTCCGACAGGGGGCGGATTTGAACACTGAAGCTTTCTTT
NA	TRBV5-6	TRBJ1-2	NA	CASTLPQRNYGYTF	TGTGCCAGCACCCTCCCCCAACGGAACTATGGCTACACCTTC
TRBD1	TRBV7-2	TRBJ1-4	NA	CASSRQGGSEKLFF	TGTGCCAGCAGTCGACAGGGGGGGAGTGAAAAACTGTTTTTT
NA	TRBV13	TRBJ2-6	NA	CASSFRAGANVLTF	TGTGCCAGCAGCTTCAGGGCTGGGGCCAACGTCCTGACTTTC
TRBD2	TRBV7-8	TRBJ2-3	NA	CASSRRWGAELAARTDTQYF	TGTGCCAGCAGTCGCAGGTGGGGGGCAGAACTAGCGGCCCGCACAGATACGCAGTATTTT
NA	TRBV2	TRBJ2-1	NA	CASSLRDTGNEQFF	TGTGCCAGCAGTCTCCGGGACACTGGCAATGAGCAGTTCTTC
NA	TRBV3-1/TRBV3-2	TRBJ2-4	NA	CASSQRSGLRIQYF	TGTGCCAGCAGCCAGAGGTCAGGGTTGAGAATTCAGTACTTC
TRBD1	TRBV19	TRBJ1-5	NA	CASSKTTGTGRWENSNQPQHF	TGTGCCAGTAGTAAAACTACCGGGACAGGACGTTGGGAAAATAGCAATCAGCCCCAGCATTTT
TRBD1	TRBV7-9	TRBJ1-5	NA	CASSLGQGSQPQHF	TGTGCCAGCAGCTTAGGACAGGGTAGTCAGCCCCAGCATTTT
NA	TRBV7-9	TRBJ1-5	NA	CASSTTTGEPQHF	TGTGCCAGCAGCACAACAACAGGAGAGCCCCAGCATTTT
NA	TRBV19	TRBJ1-1	NA	CASSPGGTEAFF	TGTGCCAGTAGCCCCGGGGGCACTGAAGCTTTCTTT
NA	TRBV5-1	TRBJ1-1	few	CASRGGDRDTEAFF	TGCGCCAGCAGAGGGGGTGATAGGGACACTGAAGCTTTCTTT
NA	TRBV18	TRBJ1-2	NA	CASSPLDSSFYGYTF	TGTGCCAGCTCACCCTTGGACAGTAGTTTTTATGGCTACACCTTC
NA	TRBV5-1	TRBJ1-1	NA	CASSLVPGLNTEAFF	TGCGCCAGCAGCTTGGTCCCAGGCTTGAACACTGAAGCTTTCTTT
NA	TRBV6-1	TRBJ1-6	few	CASSDGPRTAYNSPLHF	TGTGCCAGCAGTGATGGCCCCCGGACAGCCTATAATTCACCCCTCCACTTT
TRBD1	TRBV5-1	TRBJ1-1	NA	CASSWGDRGRIITEAFF	TGCGCCAGCAGCTGGGGGGACAGGGGGCGCATTATTACTGAAGCTTTCTTT
NA	TRBV10-2	TRBJ1-5	NA	CASSVNLDQPQHF	TGCGCCAGCAGCGTCAACCTAGATCAGCCCCAGCATTTT
NA	TRBV28	TRBJ1-5	NA	CASSSVNQPQHF	TGTGCCAGCAGTTCGGTCAATCAGCCCCAGCATTTT
TRBD1	TRBV2	TRBJ1-2	NA	CASTRGGTGRYGYTF	TGTGCCAGCACCCGAGGGGGGACAGGGCGCTATGGCTACACCTTC
NA	TRBV7-2	TRBJ1-5	NA	CASSLYGTDSNQPQHF	TGTGCCAGCAGCTTATACGGAACAGATAGCAATCAGCCCCAGCATTTT
TRBD1	TRBV2	TRBJ1-5	many	CASSRGTVAQPQHF	TGTGCCAGCAGTCGCGGGACAGTAGCTCAGCCCCAGCATTTT
NA	TRBV19	TRBJ1-6	few	CASSRQALSSYNSPLHF	TGTGCCAGTAGTCGACAGGCTCTCAGCTCCTATAATTCACCCCTCCACTTT
TRBD1	TRBV25-1	TRBJ1-4	NA	CASRRGQEKLFF	TGTGCCAGCCGGAGGGGGCAAGAAAAACTGTTTTTT
NA	TRBV27	TRBJ1-1	NA	CASSFRGVMNTEAFF	TGTGCCAGCAGTTTCAGGGGTGTCATGAACACTGAAGCTTTCTTT
NA	TRBV24-1	TRBJ1-5	NA	CATSDLAGSNQPQHF	TGTGCCACCAGTGATTTAGCAGGGAGCAATCAGCCCCAGCATTTT
TRBD2	TRBV9	TRBJ2-5	NA	CASSVSPGLGGETQYF	TGTGCCAGCAGCGTATCCCCCGGACTAGGTGGAGAGACCCAGTACTTC
TRBD1	TRBV9	TRBJ2-7	few	CASSVAGSTGGPDYEQYF	TGTGCCAGCAGCGTAGCTGGGTCGACAGGGGGCCCCGACTACGAGCAGTACTTC
NA	TRBV28	TRBJ1-1	few	CASSSQRSEAFF	TGTGCCAGCAGTTCCCAGAGGAGTGAAGCTTTCTTT
TRBD1	TRBV7-9	TRBJ1-1	once	CASSLAGGVGAFF	TGTGCCAGCAGCTTGGCAGGGGGCGTAGGGGCTTTCTTT
TRBD1	TRBV5-1	TRBJ1-2	few	CASSFGQGAGGYTF	TGCGCCAGCAGCTTCGGACAGGGGGCGGGTGGCTACACCTTC
TRBD2	TRBV28	TRBJ2-7	few	CASRTSGGSSYEQYF	TGTGCCAGCAGAACGAGCGGGGGAAGCTCCTACGAGCAGTACTTC
TRBD1	TRBV10-3	TRBJ1-1	NA	CAISGRWDRSPNTEAFF	TGTGCCATCAGTGGAAGGTGGGACAGGTCCCCGAACACTGAAGCTTTCTTT
TRBD2	TRBV15	TRBJ2-7	NA	CATSLSGSGYEQYF	TGTGCCACCAGCCTAAGCGGGAGTGGGTACGAGCAGTACTTC
NA	TRBV11-2	TRBJ2-1	once	CASSTLYGRNEQFF	TGTGCCAGCAGCACCCTCTACGGGAGAAATGAGCAGTTCTTC
TRBD1	TRBV3-1/TRBV3-2	TRBJ1-5	NA	CASSQGQGARQPQHF	TGTGCCAGCAGCCAAGGCCAGGGGGCACGTCAGCCCCAGCATTTT
TRBD2	TRBV2	TRBJ2-1	NA	CASKTGTSGGNEQFF	TGTGCCAGCAAAACCGGGACTAGCGGGGGCAATGAGCAGTTCTTC
TRBD1	TRBV5-6	TRBJ2-3	NA	CASSWRQGSTDTQYF	TGTGCCAGCAGCTGGCGACAGGGAAGCACAGATACGCAGTATTTT